One sample yielded the 4 T cell receptor beta chains listed below, sequenced in a study of OX40 agonist ivuxolimab in advanced cancers. TCRdb keeps only in-frame clones here, not all; method: immunoSEQ multiplex PCR. The data hold about 100,000 clones, with 89% observed a single time. Sequencing was performed on CD4+ or CD8+ T cells sorted from blood, taken in a trial of the OX40 agonist ivuxolimab. These receptors all come from an adult with an advanced solid tumor such as melanoma, head and neck, liver or kidney cancer.

The V call is TRBV6-4, the J call TRBJ2-1; maybe TRBD1 (5 bases). CDR1 MRHNA and CDR2 SNTAGT come from the germline V gene. The CDR3 has 16 amino acids. Deletions cut 5 bases from V and 4 bases from J, with 18 bases between. DNA for the CDR3: TGTGCCAGCAGTAGGGGTGCATTCGATAATTACAATGAGCAGTTCTTC. Translation: CASSRGAFDNYNEQFF.

This clone was seen only once. The J gene is TRBJ2-2, the V gene TRBV7-9, with D perhaps TRBD2 (6 bases). V was trimmed by 5 bases and J by 4 bases, leaving 11 bases between them. Germline CDR1 and CDR2: SEHNR and FQNEAQ (reference sequence). The CDR3 has 14 amino acids. In DNA, the CDR3 is TGTGCCAGCAGCCGCCGGGAGACCACCGGGGAGCTGTTTTTT. Amino acid sequence: CASSRRETTGELFF.

The sample holds a few counts of this clone. V is TRBV6-5 and J is TRBJ2-7; 8 nucleotides match TRBD1. J lost 0 bases, V lost 10 bases, and 8 bases had no gene match. The CDR3 totals 14 residues. CDR1 MNHEY and CDR2 SVGAGI come from the germline V gene. CDR3 sequence (DNA): TGTGCCACTAAGGGACAGGTCATCTCCTACGAGCAGTACTTC. Encoded protein: CATKGQVISYEQYF.

The CDR3, as DNA: TGTGCCAGCAGTTCTATGGGGGGTGGGACAGATACGCAGTATTTT. This encodes CASSSMGGGTDTQYF. The chain uses TRBV27 and TRBJ2-3, with D possibly being TRBD2 (6 bases). Germline CDR1 MNHEY, CDR2 SMNVEV (reference sequence). This CDR3 contains 15 residues. The V and J ends lost 4 bases and 3 bases respectively, with 14 bases between them.